Listed below are T cell receptor beta chains from one sample, sequenced in a study of T-cell memory formation after mild COVID-19. One entry per CDR3 protein, called by TCRdb with MiXCR from the 5' RACE reads. The sample lists a few hundred thousand distinct CDR3 sequences, approximately 29% occurring once. The sample taken for sequencing was PBMCs or a T cell subset sorted from them (not recorded which). Receptors originate from an adult woman who had mild COVID-19 (a few samples of this study predate the infection). Cell type and time point are not known. Both conserved end residues are part of each CDR3. D genes are given only for firm matches. Size is stated for part of the rows, as once, few or many counts, or as a class when the clone is expanded.

V: TRBV7-8; J: TRBJ2-3; size: -; D: -; CDR3: CASSLRQTQGTDTQYF; DNA: TGTGCCAGCAGCTTGAGGCAGACGCAGGGGACAGATACGCAGTATTTT
V: TRBV19; J: TRBJ1-2; size: -; D: -; CDR3: CASSIGGGYGYTF; DNA: TGTGCCAGTAGTATCGGGGGAGGATATGGCTACACCTTC
V: TRBV7-9; J: TRBJ2-3; size: few; D: -; CDR3: CASSPRTADTQYF; DNA: TGTGCCAGCAGCCCAAGGACAGCGGATACGCAGTATTTT
V: TRBV11-2; J: TRBJ2-5; size: few; D: TRBD1; CDR3: CASSTGQGRGETQYF; DNA: TGTGCCAGCAGCACGGGACAGGGAAGGGGAGAGACCCAGTACTTC
V: TRBV9; J: TRBJ2-1; size: -; D: TRBD2; CDR3: CASSEGTSVYNEQFF; DNA: TGTGCCAGCAGCGAGGGGACTAGCGTCTACAATGAGCAGTTCTTC
V: TRBV5-1; J: TRBJ2-1; size: few; D: -; CDR3: CASSLRRGGLRSYNEQFF; DNA: TGCGCCAGCAGCTTAAGAAGGGGGGGCCTTCGGTCCTACAATGAGCAGTTCTTC
V: TRBV3-1; J: TRBJ2-2; size: -; D: TRBD2; CDR3: CASSRRGLAPNTGELFF; DNA: TGTGCCAGCAGCCGGCGAGGACTAGCCCCGAACACCGGGGAGCTGTTTTTT
V: TRBV5-1; J: TRBJ2-1; size: -; D: TRBD2; CDR3: CASSLVGLDPSNEQFF; DNA: TGCGCCAGCAGCTTGGTAGGACTAGACCCAAGCAATGAGCAGTTCTTC
V: TRBV20-1; J: TRBJ1-6; size: -; D: -; CDR3: CSARDRTASYNSPLHF; DNA: TGCAGTGCTAGAGATCGGACTGCCTCCTATAATTCACCCCTCCACTTT
V: TRBV24-1; J: TRBJ2-4; size: -; D: -; CDR3: CATSDNGPGNIQYF; DNA: TGTGCCACCAGTGATAACGGGCCGGGAAACATTCAGTACTTC
V: TRBV29-1; J: TRBJ2-3; size: few; D: -; CDR3: CSVTGNTDTQYF; DNA: TGCAGCGTTACAGGGAACACAGATACGCAGTATTTT
V: TRBV3-1; J: TRBJ1-1; size: few; D: TRBD1; CDR3: CASSRGTGRTEAFF; DNA: TGTGCCAGCAGCCGCGGGACAGGGAGGACTGAAGCTTTCTTT
V: TRBV6-5; J: TRBJ1-2; size: -; D: -; CDR3: CASSYSAGGRDGYTF; DNA: TGTGCCAGCAGTTACTCCGCGGGGGGCCGGGATGGCTACACCTTC
V: TRBV24-1; J: TRBJ2-4; size: -; D: -; CDR3: CATSDLWGPSSHCGDF; DNA: TGTGCCACCAGTGATTTATGGGGCCCCTCCTCTCATTGTGGGGATTTC
V: TRBV5-1; J: TRBJ1-2; size: many; D: -; CDR3: CASSKEGGSYGYTF; DNA: TGCGCCAGCAGTAAGGAGGGGGGTTCCTATGGCTACACCTTC
V: TRBV7-9; J: TRBJ1-1; size: -; D: -; CDR3: CASSLVSDTEAFF; DNA: TGTGCCAGCAGCTTAGTCTCGGACACTGAAGCTTTCTTT
V: TRBV7-2; J: TRBJ2-3; size: few; D: -; CDR3: CASSTVTDTQYF; DNA: TGTGCCAGCAGCACCGTCACAGATACGCAGTATTTT
V: TRBV20-1; J: TRBJ2-5; size: -; D: -; CDR3: CSARSGSPQETQYF; DNA: TGCAGTGCTAGGTCCGGGAGTCCACAAGAGACCCAGTACTTC
V: TRBV7-8; J: TRBJ2-5; size: -; D: -; CDR3: CASSLDRAETQYF; DNA: TGTGCCAGCAGCTTAGACCGGGCGGAGACCCAGTACTTC
V: TRBV4-2; J: TRBJ2-2; size: -; D: -; CDR3: CASSRVGDTGELFF; DNA: TGTGCCAGCAGCAGGGTTGGAGACACCGGGGAGCTGTTTTTT
V: TRBV4-3; J: TRBJ2-1; size: -; D: TRBD2; CDR3: CASSQEGYGTSGHEQFF; DNA: TGCGCCAGCAGCCAAGAAGGGTACGGGACTAGCGGACATGAGCAGTTCTTC
V: TRBV6-1; J: TRBJ2-3; size: -; D: TRBD1; CDR3: CASSEPGQGTDTQYF; DNA: TGTGCCAGCAGTGAACCGGGACAGGGCACAGATACGCAGTATTTT
V: TRBV6-1; J: TRBJ1-1; size: -; D: TRBD1; CDR3: CASSEGTDSAEAFF; DNA: TGTGCCAGCAGTGAGGGGACAGACTCGGCTGAAGCTTTCTTT
V: TRBV29-1; J: TRBJ1-1; size: many; D: -; CDR3: CSVEDNTGLAAFF; DNA: TGCAGCGTTGAAGATAACACAGGGTTAGCAGCTTTCTTT
V: TRBV20-1; J: TRBJ2-3; size: -; D: -; CDR3: CSARDRRLSADTQYF; DNA: TGCAGTGCTAGAGATCGACGCCTCTCAGCAGATACGCAGTATTTT
V: TRBV20-1; J: TRBJ2-7; size: many; D: -; CDR3: CSARDLDDSSYEQYF; DNA: TGCAGTGCTAGAGATCTGGACGACAGCTCCTACGAGCAGTACTTC
V: TRBV6-1; J: TRBJ1-2; size: -; D: -; CDR3: CASRANYGYTF; DNA: TGTGCCAGCAGAGCTAACTATGGCTACACCTTC
V: TRBV5-4; J: TRBJ2-2; size: -; D: TRBD1; CDR3: CASRSNRGDTGELFF; DNA: TGTGCCAGCAGATCCAACAGGGGTGACACCGGGGAGCTGTTTTTT
V: TRBV5-4; J: TRBJ2-1; size: -; D: TRBD1; CDR3: CASSLVRGLSSYNEQFF; DNA: TGTGCCAGCAGCTTGGTCAGGGGGTTAAGCTCCTACAATGAGCAGTTCTTC
V: TRBV7-9; J: TRBJ2-3; size: few; D: TRBD1; CDR3: CASTYVRGSTDTQYF; DNA: TGTGCCAGCACCTACGTCAGGGGGAGCACAGATACGCAGTATTTT
V: TRBV6-5; J: TRBJ1-2; size: once; D: -; CDR3: CASSYSKGHGYTF; DNA: TGTGCCAGCAGTTACTCGAAAGGTCATGGCTACACCTTC
V: TRBV14; J: TRBJ2-3; size: -; D: -; CDR3: CASSQGIVDTQYF; DNA: TGTGCCAGCAGCCAAGGAATAGTAGATACGCAGTATTTT
V: TRBV4-1; J: TRBJ2-5; size: few; D: TRBD2; CDR3: CASSQDRTSGMYQETQYF; DNA: TGCGCCAGCAGCCAAGATAGGACTAGCGGGATGTACCAAGAGACCCAGTACTTC
V: TRBV7-9; J: TRBJ2-7; size: few; D: TRBD1; CDR3: CASSPEGQGTYEQYF; DNA: TGTGCCAGCAGCCCCGAGGGACAGGGCACCTACGAGCAGTACTTC
V: TRBV11-2; J: TRBJ2-7; size: -; D: TRBD2; CDR3: CASSWVTSGSAYEQYF; DNA: TGTGCCAGCAGCTGGGTGACTAGCGGGAGTGCCTACGAGCAGTACTTC
V: TRBV5-1; J: TRBJ2-3; size: few; D: -; CDR3: CASSLPRDGDSTDTQYF; DNA: TGCGCCAGCAGCTTACCCCGGGACGGAGATAGCACAGATACGCAGTATTTT
V: TRBV3-1; J: TRBJ2-3; size: -; D: -; CDR3: CASSQEGGTQYF; DNA: TGTGCCAGCAGCCAAGAAGGCGGTACGCAGTATTTT
V: TRBV20-1; J: TRBJ2-5; size: -; D: TRBD1; CDR3: CSARDPGQGGRETQYF; DNA: TGCAGTGCTAGAGATCCGGGACAGGGCGGTAGAGAGACCCAGTACTTC
V: TRBV5-1; J: TRBJ2-2; size: -; D: -; CDR3: CASSSLNTGELFF; DNA: TGCGCCAGCAGCTCTTTGAACACCGGGGAGCTGTTTTTT
V: TRBV3-1; J: TRBJ1-1; size: few; D: -; CDR3: CASSQQGGGTEAFF; DNA: TGTGCCAGCAGCCAACAGGGAGGGGGGACTGAAGCTTTCTTT
V: TRBV7-9; J: TRBJ2-1; size: few; D: -; CDR3: CASSLVLWNEQFF; DNA: TGTGCCAGCAGCTTAGTATTGTGGAATGAGCAGTTCTTC
V: TRBV25-1; J: TRBJ2-4; size: few; D: TRBD2; CDR3: CASSWSSGKNIQYF; DNA: TGTGCCAGCAGCTGGTCTAGCGGCAAAAACATTCAGTACTTC
V: TRBV14; J: TRBJ2-3; size: -; D: -; CDR3: CASSQQLERQYF; DNA: TGTGCCAGCAGCCAACAGCTCGAGAGGCAGTATTTT
V: TRBV20-1; J: TRBJ2-5; size: -; D: -; CDR3: CSARWGETQYF; DNA: TGCAGTGCTAGGTGGGGGGAGACCCAGTACTTC
V: TRBV2; J: TRBJ1-2; size: few; D: -; CDR3: CASLLQGSYGYTF; DNA: TGTGCCAGTCTTCTCCAGGGGAGCTATGGCTACACCTTC
V: TRBV12-3/TRBV12-4; J: TRBJ1-6; size: -; D: -; CDR3: CASSFQGKDSPLHF; DNA: TGTGCCAGCAGTTTTCAGGGTAAAGATTCACCCCTCCACTTT
V: TRBV11-2; J: TRBJ1-2; size: once; D: -; CDR3: CASSPSNGVYGYTF; DNA: TGTGCCAGCAGCCCCTCGAACGGGGTCTATGGCTACACCTTC
V: TRBV4-3; J: TRBJ2-3; size: -; D: TRBD2; CDR3: CASSQGTSGLTDTQYF; DNA: TGCGCCAGCAGCCAAGGGACTAGCGGCCTCACAGATACGCAGTATTTT
V: TRBV5-1; J: TRBJ2-7; size: few; D: -; CDR3: CASRRPGYEQYF; DNA: TGCGCCAGCCGCAGGCCGGGTTACGAGCAGTACTTC
V: TRBV7-9; J: TRBJ1-1; size: few; D: TRBD1; CDR3: CASSPAGTGNTEAFF; DNA: TGTGCCAGCAGCCCAGCCGGGACAGGGAACACTGAAGCTTTCTTT
V: TRBV11-2; J: TRBJ2-5; size: many; D: -; CDR3: CASSLDWETQYF; DNA: TGTGCCAGCAGCTTAGATTGGGAGACCCAGTACTTC
V: TRBV10-3; J: TRBJ2-1; size: -; D: TRBD2; CDR3: CAISDPGGATHEQFF; DNA: TGTGCCATCAGTGACCCGGGGGGAGCCACCCATGAGCAGTTCTTC
V: TRBV7-2; J: TRBJ1-2; size: -; D: -; CDR3: CASSPWTGGAEGYTF; DNA: TGTGCCAGCAGCCCTTGGACGGGGGGCGCGGAAGGCTACACCTTC
V: TRBV24-1; J: TRBJ2-1; size: -; D: -; CDR3: CATSDYADNEQFF; DNA: TGTGCCACCAGTGATTATGCGGACAATGAGCAGTTCTTC